This is a list of T cell receptor beta chains from one sample in a study of T-cell reconstitution after alpha-beta-depleted transplantation in children. TCRdb called the PCR reads again in MiXCR, with one record for every CDR3 protein. In the table there are hundreds of thousands of distinct CDR3 sequences, over 15% of which are singletons. This specimen was PBMCs from the stem cell graft donor, taken from the stem cell graft. These TCRs come from a human donor who donated a stem cell graft to a child with acute myeloid leukemia. CDR3s include the opening cysteine and the closing phenylalanine or tryptophan. A clone size is listed for some rows: how often the clone was seen (once, few, many), or a class if it is expanded.

clone_size: .
v_call: TRBV24-1
j_call: TRBJ2-1
cdr3_aa: CATSATHEQFF

clone_size: many
v_call: TRBV29-1
j_call: TRBJ2-7
cdr3_aa: CSVGDGQSYEQYF

clone_size: .
v_call: TRBV7-2
j_call: TRBJ2-4
cdr3_aa: CASSLILSLAKNIQYF

clone_size: few
v_call: TRBV7-8
j_call: TRBJ2-1
cdr3_aa: CASKPKDRGSSEQFF

clone_size: .
v_call: TRBV20-1
j_call: TRBJ2-3
cdr3_aa: CSARSGPDTQYF

clone_size: many
v_call: TRBV20-1
j_call: TRBJ1-5
cdr3_aa: CSARGTGTGSNQPQHF

clone_size: .
v_call: TRBV7-3
j_call: TRBJ2-6
cdr3_aa: CASSSSTGTGANVLTF

clone_size: few
v_call: TRBV6-6
j_call: TRBJ2-3
cdr3_aa: CASSSGETDTQYF

clone_size: few
v_call: TRBV20-1
j_call: TRBJ2-3
cdr3_aa: CSARPLRTSGFTDTQYF

clone_size: many
v_call: TRBV10-3
j_call: TRBJ1-1
cdr3_aa: CAISESLNTEAFF

clone_size: many
v_call: TRBV29-1
j_call: TRBJ2-7
cdr3_aa: CSVEEGAVASGQYF

clone_size: many
v_call: TRBV29-1
j_call: TRBJ1-5
cdr3_aa: CSVGDRGDQPQHF

clone_size: .
v_call: TRBV7-2
j_call: TRBJ1-2
cdr3_aa: CASSLAGRAGYGYTF

clone_size: .
v_call: TRBV24-1
j_call: TRBJ1-5
cdr3_aa: CATSDGGGGPNQPQHF

clone_size: few
v_call: TRBV5-1
j_call: TRBJ2-7
cdr3_aa: CASTPLYSYEQYF

clone_size: .
v_call: TRBV20-1
j_call: TRBJ2-1
cdr3_aa: CSASGGQGGYNEQFF

clone_size: many
v_call: TRBV12-3/TRBV12-4
j_call: TRBJ1-2
cdr3_aa: CASSRTGRGYTF

clone_size: many
v_call: TRBV20-1
j_call: TRBJ2-2
cdr3_aa: CSAPQINTGELFF

clone_size: few
v_call: TRBV30
j_call: TRBJ1-1
cdr3_aa: CAWSGTTGGEAFF

clone_size: .
v_call: TRBV7-9
j_call: TRBJ2-5
cdr3_aa: CAISPGLAVPLETQYF

clone_size: .
v_call: TRBV6-1
j_call: TRBJ2-6
cdr3_aa: CASRRSSHSGANVLTF

clone_size: few
v_call: TRBV7-8
j_call: TRBJ2-1
cdr3_aa: CASSLVRGGLEQFF

clone_size: many
v_call: TRBV20-1
j_call: TRBJ2-3
cdr3_aa: CSEGGLGGDTQYF

clone_size: few
v_call: TRBV20-1
j_call: TRBJ1-5
cdr3_aa: CSASRDVDSNQPQHF

clone_size: many
v_call: TRBV12-3/TRBV12-4
j_call: TRBJ1-1
cdr3_aa: CASTSVVGNTEAFF

clone_size: .
v_call: TRBV11-1
j_call: TRBJ2-3
cdr3_aa: CASSGTLSGSRATDTQYF

clone_size: .
v_call: TRBV7-2
j_call: TRBJ2-5
cdr3_aa: CASTRLAGRGETQYF

clone_size: few
v_call: TRBV24-1
j_call: TRBJ2-1
cdr3_aa: CATSDLTSGGNNEQFF

clone_size: few
v_call: TRBV12-3/TRBV12-4
j_call: TRBJ2-3
cdr3_aa: CASSSQLSGAGTDTQYF

clone_size: many
v_call: TRBV12-3/TRBV12-4
j_call: TRBJ2-3
cdr3_aa: CASSRGLQRLGTQYF

clone_size: .
v_call: TRBV9
j_call: TRBJ2-7
cdr3_aa: CASSVATGRYEQYF